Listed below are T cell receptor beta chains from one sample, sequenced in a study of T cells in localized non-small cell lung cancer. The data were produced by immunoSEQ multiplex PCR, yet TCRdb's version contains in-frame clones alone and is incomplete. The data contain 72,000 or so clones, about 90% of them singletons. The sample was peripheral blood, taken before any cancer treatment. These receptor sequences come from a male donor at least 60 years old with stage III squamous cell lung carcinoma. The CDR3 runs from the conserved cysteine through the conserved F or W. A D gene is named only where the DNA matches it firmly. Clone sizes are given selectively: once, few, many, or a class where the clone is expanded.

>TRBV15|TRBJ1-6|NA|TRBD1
TGTGCCACCAGCACCACCGGGACAGGGTTTAATTCACCCCTCCACTTT
CATSTTGTGFNSPLHF
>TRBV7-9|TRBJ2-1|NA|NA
TGTGCCAGCAGCTTATCGGAGACGGATGAGCAGTTCTTC
CASSLSETDEQFF
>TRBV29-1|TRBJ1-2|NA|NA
TGCAGCGGTGCAGGCACCAACTATGGCTACACCTTC
CSGAGTNYGYTF
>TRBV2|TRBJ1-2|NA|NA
TGTGCCAGCAGCGAACGTGGAACAGGTCCCTATGGCTACACCTTC
CASSERGTGPYGYTF
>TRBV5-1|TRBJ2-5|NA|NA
TGCGCCAGCAGCCCCCAGGGACTCCAAGAGACCCAGTACTTC
CASSPQGLQETQYF
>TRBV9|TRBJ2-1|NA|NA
TGTGCCAGCAGCCCACTGGGGACCCCAATCTCCTACAATGAGCAGTTCTTC
CASSPLGTPISYNEQFF
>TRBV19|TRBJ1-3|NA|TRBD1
TGTGCCAGTAGCGGGACAGCGGACTCTGGAAACACCATATATTTT
CASSGTADSGNTIYF
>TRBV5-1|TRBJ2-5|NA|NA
TGCGCCAGCAGGTTGGAAGAGACCCAGTACTTC
CASRLEETQYF
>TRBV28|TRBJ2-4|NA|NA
TGTGCCAGCAGTTTTTTGCCGGTGATAGCCAAAAACATTCAGTACTTC
CASSFLPVIAKNIQYF
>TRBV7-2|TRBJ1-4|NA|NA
TGTGCCAGCAGCCGTGGGAGTGGAGAAAAACTGTTTTTT
CASSRGSGEKLFF
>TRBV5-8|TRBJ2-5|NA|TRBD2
TGTGCCAGCAGCCCGGGACTAGCGGGGCTCCAAGAGACCCAGTACTTC
CASSPGLAGLQETQYF
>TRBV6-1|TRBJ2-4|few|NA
TGTGCCAGCAGTGAAGGGGGGCGGGGAAACATTCAGTACTTC
CASSEGGRGNIQYF
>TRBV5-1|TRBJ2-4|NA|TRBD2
TGCGCCAGCAGCACCGTCCCTCCTAGCGGGGAAAACATTCAGTACTTC
CASSTVPPSGENIQYF
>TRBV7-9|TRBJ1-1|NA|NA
TGTGCCAGCACCTTCGCGAGGAACACTGAAGCTTTCTTT
CASTFARNTEAFF
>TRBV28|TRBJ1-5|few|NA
TGTGCCAGTCGCGGGGGGGGTCAGCCCCAGCATTTT
CASRGGGQPQHF